This T cell receptor beta chain is from a study of T cell responses to AZD1222 COVID-19 vaccine (dated by TCRdb to the early 2020s). A note on the overall study: Because spike-specific TCR depth and breadth did not differ between the two schedules, AZD1222 recipients who got a second dose at roughly 4 weeks were pooled with those who got a second dose at roughly 12 weeks. TCR sequencing was performed for roughly 250 trial participants, of whom around 210 were given two doses of AZD1222 and some 25 were given two doses of MenACWY control vaccine. Enrollment into the trials was organized by age into subgroups of 18-55, 56-69 and 70-plus years, and those subgroups contained around 150, 28 and 57 TCR-sequenced participants, respectively. The study at large found these results: Conclusions about previously exposed vaccinees were limited because only six AZD1222 recipients were SARS-CoV-2 seropositive at baseline. Because no day 14 peak-response samples were available, repertoires were characterized only after the peak T cell response. In the small 56-69-year group, the increase in depth fell short of significance, most likely because of low power. Spike-specific TCR breadth and depth rose significantly after two AZD1222 doses compared with day 0 and with MenACWY recipients. Participants were mostly white British and included more females than males, and it was suggested by the authors that clonal diversity may have been underestimated. Epitopes outside the regions mutated in the B.1.351 and B.1.1.7 variants were reportedly recognized by nearly half of the unique spike-specific TCRs. The vaccine-associated CD4 TCRs covered the entire spike protein, and the dominant responses fell in regions 160-218 and 743-854.

This specimen's time point label, interpreted: baseline before first vaccination. Samples from vaccinated people were obtained from the UK trials COV001 and COV002, which included a single-blind randomized controlled phase 2/3 trial of AZD1222 (ChAdOx1 nCoV-19) in healthy adults. For TCRbeta chain sequencing, PBMC samples were collected from trial participants at day 0 and at day 28 after the second dose. The CDR3 regions of human TCRbeta chains were subjected to immunosequencing. As for how the authors treated the data: Repertoire TCRs were checked for matches against a reference library of SARS-CoV-2-specific TCRs that had been generated using the MIRA antigen-specificity platform. Breadth was defined as the fraction of unique TCRs that were SARS-CoV-2-associated, and depth was defined as the fraction of total T cells that were SARS-CoV-2-associated. Using the MIRA data, every spike-specific TCR was mapped to the spike region that the TCR reacted to and assigned to either a CD4 or a CD8 class. Log10-transformed breadth and depth values were compared by one-way ANOVA with Sidak's multiple comparisons tests. TCRdb re-hosts the immuneACCESS table, in-frame sequences only. Its copies lack some clones; in the studies checked, an unresolved V gene accounts for under half of them, and the cause for the rest is not known. The V and J calls and clone size come from that table; D and trimming were worked out from the DNA. Recorded for this sample are over 150,000 clones; 90% of them occurred a single time. The ten largest clones take up about 1.6% of the sample.

This clone occurred once. What this receptor recognizes is not known. Per-base qualities were not stored, and no clone one base away is much larger. The sample was peripheral blood, taken on day 0 of AZD1222 vaccination. This TCR derives from an adult in good health.

Read as DNA, the sequence is TGTGCCAGCAGTTTAATAGGGACTAGCGGGACCATGTATACGCAGTATTTT. It translates to CASSLIGTSGTMYTQYF. The chain couples TRBV27 to TRBJ2-3; TRBD2 matches 13 bases in the middle. Relative to germline, V is missing 2 bases and J is missing 7 bases, with 9 bases of the junction outside any gene match. The CDR3 runs 17 amino acids, cysteine and phenylalanine included. Only the CDR3 DNA stays, 51 bases, in frame from base 1. Via the germline V gene (reference sequence), CDR1 is MNHEY and CDR2 SMNVEV.